One and the same sample provided the 25 T cell receptor beta chains below, sequenced in a study of blood T cell repertoires in COVID-19. Profiling relied on immunoSEQ multiplex PCR, and the TCRdb table lists in-frame clones only, not all of them. The sample includes 150,000 to 200,000 clones, 89% of them seen just once. Sequencing input: PBMCs or T cells enriched from blood (not recorded which). These receptor sequences come from a woman between 18 and 29 years old who had recovered from COVID-19.

Only one count was recorded for this clone. The chain couples TRBV27 to TRBJ2-6; D is unclear. The CDR3 runs to 14 residues. V was clipped by 6 bases and J by 0 bases, with 6 bases between them. Germline CDR1 is MNHEY and CDR2 is SMNVEV (reference sequence). The CDR3 loop is CASREFSGANVLTF. CDR3 coding DNA: TGTGCCAGCAGAGAGTTCTCTGGGGCCAACGTCCTGACTTTC. Full variable domain (missing parts from reference TRBV27 and TRBJ2-6): EAQVTQNPRYLITVTGKKLTVTCSQNMNHEYMSWYRQDPGLGLRQIYYSMNVEVTDKGDVPEGYKVSRKEKRNFPLILESPSPNQTSLYFCASREFSGANVLTFGAGSRLTVL.

The V gene is TRBV19, the J gene TRBJ1-4; 7 bases are a match to TRBD1. Per germline, CDR1 LNHDA and CDR2 SQIVND (reference sequence). V was pared by 6 bases and J by 6 bases, with 19 bases of the junction left unmatched. This CDR3 has 18 amino acids. CDR3 residues: CASRLGKGQPIIDEKLFF. In DNA, the CDR3 is TGTGCCAGTAGACTAGGAAAGGGACAGCCCATAATTGATGAAAAACTGTTTTTT.

In its sample, this clone was seen a few times. The chain combines TRBV6-5 with TRBJ2-2; D call uncertain. The V end was cut by 0 bases, the J end by 5 bases, with 4 bases between. The germline V gene has CDR1 MNHEY and CDR2 SVGAGI. The CDR3 is made up of 13 amino acids. This chain's CDR3 is CASSYSGTGELFF. For the CDR3, the DNA is TGTGCCAGCAGTTACTCCGGGACCGGGGAGCTGTTTTTT.

A single count supports this clone. V is TRBV5-4 and J is TRBJ2-7; tentatively, D is TRBD1 (6 bases). V was cut by 0 bases and J by 3 bases, with 16 bases left in between. CDR1 is SGHNT and CDR2 is YYREEE in the germline V gene (reference sequence). The length of the CDR3 is 16 residues. The CDR3 reads CASSLELLAGDYEQYF. The CDR3 coding sequence is TGTGCCAGCAGCTTGGAACTTCTTGCAGGGGACTACGAGCAGTACTTC.

V gene TRBV19 combines with J gene TRBJ1-1; D possibly corresponds to TRBD1 (5 bases). The CDR3 has 15 residues. V was trimmed by 3 bases and J by 4 bases, leaving 15 bases between them. Looked up from germline, CDR1 is LNHDA and CDR2 is SQIVND (reference sequence). The CDR3 bases are TGTGCCAGTAGTATTTTCGGGGGAGGAGGCACTGAAGCTTTCTTT. Translated, it gives CASSIFGGGGTEAFF.

This clone is a singleton in its sample. V is TRBV5-1 and J is TRBJ2-7, with TRBD2 identical over 7 bases. Germline CDR1 and CDR2: SGHRS and YFSETQ. The CDR3 has 14 residues. V lost 3 bases to trimming and J lost 4 bases; unmatched junction nucleotides: 7. The CDR3 nucleotides are TGCGCCAGCAGCTCCGCGTGGGGGGGGTACGAGCAGTACTTC. This sequence encodes CASSSAWGGYEQYF.

The chain combines TRBV7-9 with TRBJ2-7; 9 bases agree with TRBD2. V lost 8 bases to trimming and J lost 6 bases; unmatched junction nucleotides: 23. The CDR3 runs to 18 residues. Germline CDR1 and CDR2: SEHNR and FQNEAQ (reference sequence). The CDR3: CASERGRWREGLTGEQYF. CDR3 nucleotide sequence: TGTGCCAGCGAGAGGGGGAGGTGGCGGGAGGGCCTCACGGGCGAGCAGTACTTC.

The chain employs TRBV7-9 and TRBJ1-1, with D unresolved. Trimming shortened V by 5 bases and J by 4 bases, and 14 bases separated the two germline ends. Germline CDR1 reads SEHNR; CDR2 reads FQNEAQ (reference sequence). The CDR3 is made up of 14 amino acids. CDR3 region: CASSPSPPGTEAFF. CDR3 bases: TGTGCCAGCAGCCCTTCTCCTCCGGGCACTGAAGCTTTCTTT.

This clone was counted a single time. The rearrangement links TRBV6-2 or TRBV6-3 to TRBJ2-7, with 11 bases that match TRBD2. This CDR3 region has 18 residues. Germline V gene lookup returns CDR1 MNHEY and CDR2 SVGEGT. V gave up 4 bases and J gave up 4 bases; unmatched junction bases: 15. The CDR3 DNA reads as TGTGCCAGCAGTTTAAACTCTCGGGCTAGCGGGAGGACTTACGAGCAGTACTTC. Translated, it gives CASSLNSRASGRTYEQYF.

The rearrangement uses TRBV30 and TRBJ1-5, with no clear D. V lost 5 bases, J lost 3 bases, and 11 bases lay in between. CDR1 and CDR2 from the germline V gene are GTSNPN and SVGIG (reference sequence). There are 13 residues in the CDR3. CDR3 amino acids: CAWSSGFNQPQHF. The CDR3 nucleotides read TGTGCCTGGTCGTCGGGGTTCAATCAGCCCCAGCATTTT.

The rearrangement joins TRBV3-1 (or the pseudogene TRBV3-2) to TRBJ1-2; no clear D gene. This CDR3 has 15 amino acids. With 4 bases removed from V and 4 bases from J, the gap between germline ends came to 16 bases. Germline loops: CDR1 LGHDT, CDR2 YNNKEL (reference sequence). CDR3 residues: CASSPEWVSGYGYTF. The CDR3 coding sequence is TGTGCCAGCAGCCCTGAATGGGTCTCGGGCTATGGCTACACCTTC.

The rearrangement joins TRBV18 to TRBJ2-7, with D unclear. Germline V gene sequence: CDR1 KGHSH, CDR2 LQKENI. CDR3 size: 13 residues. V gave up 2 bases and J gave up 5 bases, with 10 bases separating them. Written as DNA, the CDR3 is TGTGCCAGCTCACCAGAACACCAGGACGAGCAGTACTTC. Translating gives CASSPEHQDEQYF.

The V gene is TRBV27, the J gene TRBJ1-2; 8 bases are a match to TRBD1. Unmatched junction bases numbered 19, after V lost 5 bases and J lost 5 bases. This CDR3 spans 18 amino acids. The germline V gene has CDR1 MNHEY and CDR2 SMNVEV (reference sequence). This CDR3 is CASSPSDRVESLRYGYTF. The CDR3 DNA is TGTGCCAGCAGTCCCTCGGACAGGGTGGAAAGCCTTAGGTATGGCTACACCTTC.

This chain connects TRBV19 to TRBJ2-2; D might be TRBD1 (5 bases). The CDR3 is 15 residues long. V was shortened by 6 bases and J by 0 bases, with 11 bases between the two germline ends. Germline CDR1 reads LNHDA; CDR2 reads SQIVND (reference sequence). CDR3 residues: CASRPQGANTGELFF. In DNA, the CDR3 is TGTGCCAGTAGGCCGCAGGGCGCGAACACCGGGGAGCTGTTTTTT.

The chain couples TRBV5-4 to TRBJ2-1; D remains ambiguous. CDR3 length equals 14 residues. Trimming removed 4 bases from V and 5 bases from J, with 13 bases in between. In germline, CDR1 is SGHNT, CDR2 YYREEE (reference sequence). CDR3 nucleotides: TGTGCCAGCAGCACACCTACCCGGGACAATGAGCAGTTCTTC. It specifies CASSTPTRDNEQFF.

The rearrangement uses TRBV6-6 and TRBJ2-7, with D perhaps matching TRBD1 (6 bases). V lost 6 bases to trimming and J lost 3 bases, with 12 bases between them. The CDR3 sequence is 13 residues long. Germline loops: CDR1 MNHNY, CDR2 SVGAGI (reference sequence). This CDR3 reads CASRDRTHYEQYF. CDR3 nucleotides: TGTGCCAGCAGAGACAGGACCCACTACGAGCAGTACTTC.

The rearrangement links TRBV28 to TRBJ2-1; 10 bases line up with TRBD2. V gave up 7 bases and J gave up 7 bases; unmatched junction bases: 10. Germline V gene lookup returns CDR1 MDHEN and CDR2 SYDVKM. This CDR3 has 15 amino acids. The CDR3: CASKQAGGPQNEQFF. In DNA, the CDR3 is TGTGCCAGCAAACAAGCGGGAGGGCCTCAGAATGAGCAGTTCTTC. Full variable domain (outside the CDR3, taken from reference TRBV28 and TRBJ2-1): DVKVTQSSRYLVKRTGEKVFLECVQDMDHENMFWYRQDPGLGLRLIYFSYDVKMKEKGDIPEGYSVSREKKERFSLILESASTNQTSMYLCASKQAGGPQNEQFFGPGTRLTVL.

The chain links TRBV7-8 to TRBJ2-5, with D maybe TRBD2 (6 bases). The length of the CDR3 is 14 residues. Per the germline V gene, CDR1 is SGHVS and CDR2 is FQNEAQ. Trimming took off 5 bases at V and 4 bases at J, with 14 bases between the two ends. CDR3 DNA sequence: TGTGCCAGCAGCCAACTCACTAGCAGAGAGACCCAGTACTTC. This codes for CASSQLTSRETQYF.

The chain uses TRBV7-2 and TRBJ1-3, with TRBD1 as a possible D gene (6 bases). Trimming removed 0 bases from V and 2 bases from J, with 8 bases in between. The CDR3 loop spans 15 amino acids. From germline, CDR1 is SGHTA and CDR2 FQGNSA. The CDR3 spells CASSLAGHPGNTIYF. CDR3 sequence (DNA): TGTGCCAGCAGCTTAGCGGGACACCCTGGAAACACCATATATTTT.

J is TRBJ1-4 and V is TRBV27; D gene uncertain. The V and J ends lost 6 bases and 0 bases respectively, with 14 bases between them. The V gene's germline CDR1 is MNHEY and CDR2 SMNVEV (reference sequence). The CDR3 spans 16 residues. CDR3 in amino acids: CASSRGLPATNEKLFF. CDR3 in DNA: TGTGCCAGCAGCCGAGGGCTCCCGGCAACTAATGAAAAACTGTTTTTT.

V gene TRBV5-5 combines with J gene TRBJ2-7, with 11 positions matching TRBD1. This CDR3 has 14 amino acids. The V gene end was trimmed by 5 bases and the J gene end by 2 bases; junction bases not matched to a gene: 3. Germline V gene sequence: CDR1 SGHKS, CDR2 YYEKEE (reference sequence). The CDR3 DNA reads as TGTGCCAGCAGTGGGGGACAGGGGGCCTACGAGCAGTACTTC. It codes for CASSGGQGAYEQYF.

The rearrangement uses TRBV5-4 and TRBJ2-1; 7 bases line up with TRBD2. Germline lookup yields CDR1 SGHNT and CDR2 YYREEE (reference sequence). The CDR3 runs to 14 residues. V was pared by 5 bases and J by 10 bases, with 12 bases of the junction left unmatched. Written as DNA, the CDR3 is TGTGCCAGCAGTCAACAGATTCGCGGGAGAGAGCAGTTCTTC. It is translated as CASSQQIRGREQFF.

The rearrangement links TRBV5-4 to TRBJ2-7; maybe TRBD1 (6 bases). The germline V gene encodes CDR1 SGHNT and CDR2 YYREEE (reference sequence). V dropped 3 bases and J dropped 2 bases, with 12 bases sitting between them. The CDR3 consists of 14 residues. This CDR3 is CASSSTGRPYEQYF. The CDR3 region has the DNA TGTGCCAGCAGCTCTACAGGGAGACCCTACGAGCAGTACTTC.

J is TRBJ2-2 and V is TRBV7-6; 9 bases agree with TRBD2. With 4 bases clipped from V and 8 bases from J, the junction kept 14 bases outside the gene matches. CDR1 and CDR2 from the germline V gene are SGHVS and FNYEAQ. This CDR3 has 17 amino acids. CDR3 coding DNA: TGTGCCAGCAGCTCCCGAGGGGCGGGAGGGCTTCCGGGGGAGCTGTTTTTT. The encoded protein is CASSSRGAGGLPGELFF.

V and J are TRBV18 and TRBJ2-7, with 14 bases aligning to TRBD2. Germline V gene data show CDR1 as KGHSH and CDR2 as LQKENI. With V trimmed by 3 bases and J by 2 bases, 12 bases remained unmatched. The CDR3 is 19 residues long. In DNA form, the CDR3 reads TGTGCCAGCTCACCGAAGCCCGGGACTAGCGGGAGAGGGGCCTACGAGCAGTACTTC. Protein: CASSPKPGTSGRGAYEQYF.